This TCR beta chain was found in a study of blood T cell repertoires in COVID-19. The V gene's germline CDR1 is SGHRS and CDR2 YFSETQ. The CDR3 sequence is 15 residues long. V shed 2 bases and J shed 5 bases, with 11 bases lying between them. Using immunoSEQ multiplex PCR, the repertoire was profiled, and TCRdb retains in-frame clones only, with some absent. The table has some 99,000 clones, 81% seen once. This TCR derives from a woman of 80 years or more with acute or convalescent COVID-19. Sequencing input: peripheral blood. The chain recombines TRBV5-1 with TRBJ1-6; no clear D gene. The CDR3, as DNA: TGCGCCAGCAGCTTATCTGACATCAATAATTCACCCCTCCACTTT. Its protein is CASSLSDINNSPLHF.